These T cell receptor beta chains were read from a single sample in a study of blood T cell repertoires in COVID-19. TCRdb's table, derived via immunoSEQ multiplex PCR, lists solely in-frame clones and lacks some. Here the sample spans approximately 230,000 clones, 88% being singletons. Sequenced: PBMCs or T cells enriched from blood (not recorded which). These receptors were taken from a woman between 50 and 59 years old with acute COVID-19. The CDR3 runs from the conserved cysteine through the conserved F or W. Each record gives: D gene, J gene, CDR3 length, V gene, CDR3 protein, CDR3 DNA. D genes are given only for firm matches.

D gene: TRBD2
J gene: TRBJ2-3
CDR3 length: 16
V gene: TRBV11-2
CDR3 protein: CASGPTSGSRADTQYF
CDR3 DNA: TGTGCCAGCGGACCGACTAGCGGGAGTAGGGCAGATACGCAGTATTTT

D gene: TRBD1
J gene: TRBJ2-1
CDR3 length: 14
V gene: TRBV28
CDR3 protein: CASSLGDRGHEQFF
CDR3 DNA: TGTGCCAGCAGTTTAGGGGACAGGGGGCATGAGCAGTTCTTC

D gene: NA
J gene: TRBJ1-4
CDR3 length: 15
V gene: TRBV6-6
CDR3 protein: CATRRGAATNEKLFF
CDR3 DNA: TGTGCCACCAGGCGGGGGGCGGCAACTAATGAAAAACTGTTTTTT

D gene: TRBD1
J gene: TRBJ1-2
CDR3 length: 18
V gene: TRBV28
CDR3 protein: CASSLSVQGGSVNYGYTF
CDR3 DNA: TGTGCCAGCAGTTTGTCCGTCCAGGGGGGTTCCGTCAACTATGGCTACACCTTC

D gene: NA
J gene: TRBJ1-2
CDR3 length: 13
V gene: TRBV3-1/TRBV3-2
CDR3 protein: CASSPGWNYGYTF
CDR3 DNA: TGTGCCAGCAGCCCAGGTTGGAACTATGGCTACACCTTC

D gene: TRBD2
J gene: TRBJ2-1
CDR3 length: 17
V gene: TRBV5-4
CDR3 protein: CASRAGTSGISYNEQFF
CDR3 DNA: TGTGCCAGCAGGGCCGGGACTAGCGGAATCTCCTACAATGAGCAGTTCTTC

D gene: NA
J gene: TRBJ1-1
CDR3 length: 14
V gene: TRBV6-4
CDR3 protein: CASSDSGRGTEAFF
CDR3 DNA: TGTGCCAGCAGTGACTCAGGGAGGGGGACTGAAGCTTTCTTT

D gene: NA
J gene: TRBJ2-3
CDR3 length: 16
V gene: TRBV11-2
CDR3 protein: CASSLGRGLRTDTQYF
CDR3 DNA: TGTGCCAGCAGCTTAGGGAGGGGGCTGAGGACAGATACGCAGTATTTT

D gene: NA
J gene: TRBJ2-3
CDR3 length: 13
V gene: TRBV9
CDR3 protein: CASSAQLSDTQYF
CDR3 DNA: TGTGCCAGCAGCGCCCAATTGTCAGATACGCAGTATTTT

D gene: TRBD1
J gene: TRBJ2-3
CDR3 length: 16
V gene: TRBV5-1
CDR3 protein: CASSLAGQAFTDTQYF
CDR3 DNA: TGCGCCAGCAGCTTGGCGGGACAGGCCTTCACAGATACGCAGTATTTT

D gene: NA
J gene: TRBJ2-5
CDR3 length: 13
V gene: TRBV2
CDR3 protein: CASVEQPQETQYF
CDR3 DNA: TGTGCCAGCGTAGAACAGCCTCAAGAGACCCAGTACTTC

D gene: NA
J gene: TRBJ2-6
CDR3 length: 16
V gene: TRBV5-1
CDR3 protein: CASSLALASGANVLTF
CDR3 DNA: TGCGCCAGCAGCTTGGCCCTGGCCTCTGGGGCCAACGTCCTGACTTTC